The 19 T cell receptor beta chains reported below all come from one sample, sequenced in a study of radiation and T cells in renal cell carcinoma. This table comes from immunoSEQ multiplex PCR, and its TCRdb copy is limited to in-frame clones, with some not included. The sample includes around 180,000 clones, 88% seen only once; the top ten take 10% to 12%. Time point given: blood 4 weeks post-SBRT, at nephrectomy. Specified treatment: 15 Gy SBRT to primary tumor, nephrectomy 4 weeks later. The material was blood, obtained from a patient whose treatment included radiotherapy and nephrectomy. Receptors were obtained from a woman between 50 and 59 years old with renal cell carcinoma.

This chain uses TRBV10-3 with TRBJ1-2, with 8 bases lining up with TRBD1. The CDR3 has 15 amino acids. CDR1 is ENHRY, CDR2 SYGVKD, per germline. V was clipped by 3 bases and J by 0 bases; unmatched bases: 3. CDR3: CAISETGGSNYGYTF. The CDR3 nucleotides read TGTGCCATCAGTGAAACAGGGGGATCTAACTATGGCTACACCTTC.

This chain uses TRBV19 with TRBJ1-1; TRBD1 aligns across 11 bases. Germline V lookup: CDR1 LNHDA, CDR2 SQIVND (reference sequence). V was clipped by 3 bases and J by 3 bases; unmatched bases: 3. The length of the CDR3 is 15 residues. The CDR3 sequence is CASSMKGQGDTEAFF. The CDR3 DNA is TGTGCCAGTAGTATGAAGGGACAGGGGGACACTGAAGCTTTCTTT.

The chain couples TRBV14 to TRBJ1-6; no clear D gene. The length of the CDR3 is 13 residues. Germline V CDR1 and CDR2: SGHDN, FVKESK. With 1 base removed from V and 9 bases from J, the gap between germline ends came to 7 bases. The DNA of the CDR3 is TGTGCCAGCAGCCAAGTCTCATCTTCACCCCTCCACTTT. Translated: CASSQVSSSPLHF.

The rearrangement joins TRBV2 to TRBJ2-1; D not certain. The CDR3 is 14 amino acids. Trimming pared 7 bases from V and 4 bases from J, leaving 14 bases between. Germline CDR1 is SNHLY and CDR2 is FYNNEI. CDR3 sequence reads: CASKARQTYNEQFF. CDR3 DNA: TGTGCCAGCAAGGCGCGTCAAACATACAATGAGCAGTTCTTC.

The chain has TRBV25-1 and TRBJ2-5, with a possible D match to TRBD1 (5 bases). Germline CDR1 reads MGHDK; CDR2 reads SYGVNS. The CDR3 spans 14 residues. Trimming cost V 6 bases and J 5 bases, with 16 bases left between them. The CDR3 DNA follows: TGTGCCAGCAGCAAGACCAGGGTTCCGGAGACCCAGTACTTC. Its translation is CASSKTRVPETQYF. Drawing the rest from reference TRBV25-1 and TRBJ2-5, the complete variable domain is EADIYQTPRYLVIGTGKKITLECSQTMGHDKMYWYQQDPGMELHLIHYSYGVNSTEKGDLSSESTVSRIRTEHFPLTLESARPSHTSQYLCASSKTRVPETQYFGPGTRLLVL.

This chain uses TRBV30 with TRBJ2-1; 7 bases are a match to TRBD2. With 2 bases clipped from V and 5 bases from J, the junction kept 9 bases outside the gene matches. Germline values: CDR1 GTSNPN, CDR2 SVGIG (reference sequence). The CDR3 totals 15 residues. This CDR3 reads CAWSRKGLADNEQFF. The CDR3 DNA is TGTGCCTGGAGTAGGAAAGGGCTAGCGGACAATGAGCAGTTCTTC. Filled out from reference TRBV30 and TRBJ2-1, the complete variable domain reads SQTIHQWPATLVQPVGSPLSLECTVEGTSNPNLYWYRQAAGRGLQLLFYSVGIGQISSEVPQNLSASRPQDRQFILSSKKLLLSDSGFYLCAWSRKGLADNEQFFGPGTRLTVL.

V is TRBV11-2 and J is TRBJ1-2; weak D call: TRBD1 (5 bases). The ends were cut back, 0 bases at V and 10 bases at J, with 12 bases in the middle. From germline, CDR1 is SGHAT and CDR2 FQNNGV. The CDR3 length is 13 residues. In nucleotides, the CDR3 is TGTGCCAGCAGCTTAGATCCCTCAGGGCACTACACCTTC. It encodes CASSLDPSGHYTF. Full variable domain (rest looked up from reference TRBV11-2 and TRBJ1-2): EAGVAQSPRYKIIEKRQSVAFWCNPISGHATLYWYQQILGQGPKLLIQFQNNGVVDDSQLPKDRFSAERLKGVDSTLKIQPAKLEDSAVYLCASSLDPSGHYTFGSGTRLTVV.

V and J are TRBV7-9 and TRBJ1-1; D ambiguous. V lost 1 base, J lost 5 bases, and 14 bases lay in between. Germline V gene data show CDR1 as SEHNR and CDR2 as FQNEAQ (reference sequence). The CDR3 totals 15 residues. CDR3 sequence: CASSLVGRLGTEAFF. DNA of the CDR3: TGTGCCAGCAGCTTAGTGGGCAGGCTTGGAACTGAAGCTTTCTTT. The entire variable domain, with the rest obtained from reference TRBV7-9 and TRBJ1-1, is as follows: DTGVSQNPRHKITKRGQNVTFRCDPISEHNRLYWYRQTLGQGPEFLTYFQNEAQLEKSRLLSDRFSAERPKGSFSTLEIQRTEQGDSAMYLCASSLVGRLGTEAFFGQGTRLTVV.

Written as DNA, the CDR3 is TGTGCCAGCAGTGACCCGGGACTAGCGGGGTCTCATAAAGAAAATGAGCAGTTCTTC. It encodes CASSDPGLAGSHKENEQFF. The V call is TRBV6-1, the J call TRBJ2-1, with 13 bases lining up with TRBD2. This CDR3 is built from 19 residues. V gave up 3 bases and J gave up 7 bases; unmatched junction bases: 15. CDR1 is MNHNS, CDR2 SASEGT, per germline.

This chain connects TRBV5-4 to TRBJ2-3; TRBD2 matches at 7 bases. V trimming: 0 bases; J trimming: 4 bases; junction bases outside the gene matches: 5. This CDR3 has 15 amino acids. Per the germline V gene, CDR1 is SGHNT and CDR2 is YYREEE (reference sequence). CDR3 protein: CASSLAFAGADTQYF. DNA for the CDR3: TGTGCCAGCAGCTTGGCCTTTGCGGGGGCAGATACGCAGTATTTT.

This chain connects TRBV19 to TRBJ2-2, with D perhaps TRBD1 (5 bases). Germline CDR1 reads LNHDA; CDR2 reads SQIVND (reference sequence). The CDR3 consists of 18 residues. V was pared by 5 bases and J by 4 bases, with 23 bases between. This chain's CDR3 is CASSPRNSVAGATGELFF. CDR3 in DNA: TGTGCCAGTAGTCCTCGAAACTCGGTCGCTGGGGCCACCGGGGAGCTGTTTTTT.

The chain couples TRBV29-1 to TRBJ1-1; maybe TRBD1 (5 bases). The V gene lost 3 bases and the J gene lost 3 bases, with 14 bases spanning the gap. CDR1 SQVTM and CDR2 ANQGSEA come from the germline V gene. This CDR3 is built from 14 residues. CDR3 protein: CSVDRAGKDTEAFF. The CDR3 DNA sequence: TGCAGCGTTGATAGAGCAGGGAAAGACACTGAAGCTTTCTTT.

A single count supports this clone. The V and J genes are TRBV2 and TRBJ1-5, with 10 nucleotides matching TRBD1. V gave up 7 bases and J gave up 4 bases; unmatched junction bases: 4. The CDR3 is 14 residues long. Per the germline V gene, CDR1 is SNHLY and CDR2 is FYNNEI. Written as DNA, the CDR3 is TGTGCCAGCACACCGGGACAGGGGAATCAGCCCCAGCATTTT. As protein: CASTPGQGNQPQHF.

The chain has TRBV11-2 and TRBJ1-2, with D perhaps matching TRBD1 (5 bases). The CDR3 loop spans 15 amino acids. Trimming removed 5 bases from V and 8 bases from J, with 21 bases in between. Germline values: CDR1 SGHAT, CDR2 FQNNGV. The CDR3 sequence is CASSTRKEGFEGYTF. The DNA for the CDR3 is TGTGCCAGCAGCACCCGCAAGGAGGGGTTTGAAGGCTACACCTTC.

In its sample, this clone was seen a few times. V usage is TRBV30 and J usage is TRBJ1-4; D perhaps matches TRBD1 (5 bases). Germline assignment: CDR1 GTSNPN and CDR2 SVGIG (reference sequence). This CDR3 contains 14 residues. Trimming stripped 0 bases from V and 8 bases from J, with 13 bases between. The CDR3 DNA is TGTGCCTGGAGTGTCGGGGGGGTGTGGGAAAAACTGTTTTTT. It yields the protein CAWSVGGVWEKLFF.

V gene TRBV5-6 combines with J gene TRBJ1-4; 9 nucleotides agree with TRBD1. J gave up 5 bases and V 4 bases, and 6 bases lay outside the gene matches. CDR1 is SGHDT and CDR2 is YYEEEE in the germline V gene. The CDR3 consists of 15 residues. CDR3 nucleotides: TGTGCCAGCAGCCCCCCGGGACAGGGCAATGAAAAACTGTTTTTT. Protein product: CASSPPGQGNEKLFF.

The gene calls are TRBV7-9 and TRBJ2-7; D is possibly TRBD1 (8 bases). V was cut by 4 bases and J by 11 bases, with 18 bases left in between. Germline V gene lookup returns CDR1 SEHNR and CDR2 FQNEAQ (reference sequence). The CDR3 consists of 13 residues. CDR3 sequence: CASSSSTGGGKYF. The CDR3 DNA follows: TGTGCCAGCAGCTCCTCTACAGGGGGGGGGAAGTACTTC.

The chain links TRBV5-1 to TRBJ2-5, with D uncertain. Germline CDR1 SGHRS, CDR2 YFSETQ. Trimming took off 0 bases at V and 5 bases at J, with 11 bases between the two ends. The CDR3 consists of 14 residues. CDR3 protein: CASSLGGHQETQYF. CDR3 sequence (DNA): TGCGCCAGCAGCTTGGGTGGGCATCAGGAGACCCAGTACTTC.

This chain connects TRBV7-2 to TRBJ2-7; either TRBD1 or TRBD2 may fit D (6 bases each). The CDR3 sequence is 15 residues long. Germline CDR1 reads SGHTA; CDR2 reads FQGNSA. Trimming pared 7 bases from V and 4 bases from J, leaving 20 bases between. CDR3 DNA: TGTGCCAGCACGAGCTCGCCGGGGGCGGGGTACGAGCAGTACTTC. Residues: CASTSSPGAGYEQYF. Variable domain in full (rest from reference TRBV7-2 and TRBJ2-7): GAGVSQSPSNKVTEKGKDVELRCDPISGHTALYWYRQSLGQGLEFLIYFQGNSAPDKSGLPSDRFSAERTGGSVSTLTIQRTQQEDSAVYLCASTSSPGAGYEQYFGPGTRLTVT.